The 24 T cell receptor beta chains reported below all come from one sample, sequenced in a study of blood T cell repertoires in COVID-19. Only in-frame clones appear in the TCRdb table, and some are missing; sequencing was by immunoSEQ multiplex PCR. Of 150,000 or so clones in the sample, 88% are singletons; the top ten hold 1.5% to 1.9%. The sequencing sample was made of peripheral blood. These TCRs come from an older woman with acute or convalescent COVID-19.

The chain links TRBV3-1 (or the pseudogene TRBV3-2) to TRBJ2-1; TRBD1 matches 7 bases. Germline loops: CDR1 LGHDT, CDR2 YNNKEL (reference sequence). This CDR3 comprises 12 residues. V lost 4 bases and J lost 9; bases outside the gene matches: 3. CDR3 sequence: CASSLGGGEQFF. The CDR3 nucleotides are TGTGCCAGCAGCCTAGGGGGCGGTGAGCAGTTCTTC.

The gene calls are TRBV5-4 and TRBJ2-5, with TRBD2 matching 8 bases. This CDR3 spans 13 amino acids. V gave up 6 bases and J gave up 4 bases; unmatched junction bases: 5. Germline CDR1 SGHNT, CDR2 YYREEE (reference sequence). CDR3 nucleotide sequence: TGTGCCAGCAAGTCGGGGGGGCGAGAGACCCAGTACTTC. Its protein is CASKSGGRETQYF.

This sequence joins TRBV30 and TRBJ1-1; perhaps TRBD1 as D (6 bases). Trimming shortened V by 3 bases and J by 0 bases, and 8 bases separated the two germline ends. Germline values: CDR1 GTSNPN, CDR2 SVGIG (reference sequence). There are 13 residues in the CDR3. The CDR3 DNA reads TGTGCCTGGAGCGGACAGTTGAACACTGAAGCTTTCTTT. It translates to CAWSGQLNTEAFF.

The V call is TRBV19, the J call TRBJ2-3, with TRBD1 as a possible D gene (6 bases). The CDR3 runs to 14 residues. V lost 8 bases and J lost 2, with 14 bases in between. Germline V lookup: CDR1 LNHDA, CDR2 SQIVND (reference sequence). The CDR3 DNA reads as TGTGCCAGTTCGGAACAGGGTCCCACAGATACGCAGTATTTT. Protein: CASSEQGPTDTQYF.

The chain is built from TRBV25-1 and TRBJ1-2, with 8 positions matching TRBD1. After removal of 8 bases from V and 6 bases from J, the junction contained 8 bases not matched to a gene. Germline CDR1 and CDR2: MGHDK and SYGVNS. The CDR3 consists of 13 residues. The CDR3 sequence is CASVDREQDGYTF. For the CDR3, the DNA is TGTGCCAGCGTGGACAGGGAGCAGGATGGCTACACCTTC.

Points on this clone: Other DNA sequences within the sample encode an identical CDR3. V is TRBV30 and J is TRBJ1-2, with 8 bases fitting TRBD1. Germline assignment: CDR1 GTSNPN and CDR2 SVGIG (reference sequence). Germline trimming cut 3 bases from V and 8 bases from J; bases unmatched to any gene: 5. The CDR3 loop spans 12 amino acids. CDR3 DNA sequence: TGTGCCTGGAGCGCCGGGACAGGAGGCTACACCTTC. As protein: CAWSAGTGGYTF. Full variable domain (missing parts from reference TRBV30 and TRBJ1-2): SQTIHQWPATLVQPVGSPLSLECTVEGTSNPNLYWYRQAAGRGLQLLFYSVGIGQISSEVPQNLSASRPQDRQFILSSKKLLLSDSGFYLCAWSAGTGGYTFGSGTRLTVV.

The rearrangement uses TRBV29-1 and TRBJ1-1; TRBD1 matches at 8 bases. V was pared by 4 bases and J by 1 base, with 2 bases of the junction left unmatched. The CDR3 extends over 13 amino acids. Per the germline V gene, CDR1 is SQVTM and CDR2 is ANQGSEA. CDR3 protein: CSVVQGANTEAFF. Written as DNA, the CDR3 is TGCAGCGTTGTTCAGGGGGCGAACACTGAAGCTTTCTTT.

This CDR3 is CASSYSRQLQETQYF. The CDR3 region has the DNA TGTGCCAGCAGTTACTCCCGACAGCTACAAGAGACCCAGTACTTC. This chain connects TRBV6-5 to TRBJ2-5; a possible D gene is TRBD1 (5 bases). In germline, CDR1 is MNHEY, CDR2 SVGAGI. The CDR3 length is 15 residues. Trimming took off 0 bases at V and 2 bases at J, with 10 bases between the two ends.

The CDR3 region is CASSRSGQGSLREQYF. For the CDR3, the DNA is TGTGCCAGCAGCCGATCGGGACAGGGAAGCCTACGGGAGCAGTACTTC. V usage is TRBV7-9 and J usage is TRBJ2-7, with 9 bases matching TRBD1. Germline loops: CDR1 SEHNR, CDR2 FQNEAQ (reference sequence). The CDR3 has 16 amino acids. The ends lost 5 bases at V and 7 bases at J; junction bases unmatched: 15.

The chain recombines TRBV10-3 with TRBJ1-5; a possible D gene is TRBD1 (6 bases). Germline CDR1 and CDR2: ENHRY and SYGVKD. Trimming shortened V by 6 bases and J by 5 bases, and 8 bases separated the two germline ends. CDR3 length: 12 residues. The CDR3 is CAIRGGDQPQHF. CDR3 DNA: TGTGCCATCAGAGGGGGTGATCAGCCCCAGCATTTT.

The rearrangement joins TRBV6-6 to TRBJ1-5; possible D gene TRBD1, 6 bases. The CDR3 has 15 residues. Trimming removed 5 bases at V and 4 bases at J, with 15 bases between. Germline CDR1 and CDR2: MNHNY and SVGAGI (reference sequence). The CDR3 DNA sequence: TGTGCCAGCAGTCTCCGGGACAACGTTAATCAGCCCCAGCATTTT. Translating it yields CASSLRDNVNQPQHF.

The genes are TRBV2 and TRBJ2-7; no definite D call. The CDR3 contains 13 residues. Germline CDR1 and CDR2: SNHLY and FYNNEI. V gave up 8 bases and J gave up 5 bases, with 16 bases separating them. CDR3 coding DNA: TGTGCCAGCTCGAGAGACTTTACCGACGAGCAGTACTTC. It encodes CASSRDFTDEQYF.

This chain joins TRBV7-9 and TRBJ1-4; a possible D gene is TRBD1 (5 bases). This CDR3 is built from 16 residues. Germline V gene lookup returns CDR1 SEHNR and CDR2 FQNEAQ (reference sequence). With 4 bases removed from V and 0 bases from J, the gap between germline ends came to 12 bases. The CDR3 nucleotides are TGTGCCAGCAGCTCGCCACAGGAAGCAACTAATGAAAAACTGTTTTTT. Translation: CASSSPQEATNEKLFF.

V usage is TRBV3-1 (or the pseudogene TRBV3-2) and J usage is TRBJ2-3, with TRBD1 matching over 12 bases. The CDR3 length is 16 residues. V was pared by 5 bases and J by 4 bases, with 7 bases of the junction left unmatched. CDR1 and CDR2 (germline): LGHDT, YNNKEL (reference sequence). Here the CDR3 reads CASSKRGQGAADTQYF. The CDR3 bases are TGTGCCAGCAGCAAAAGGGGACAGGGGGCGGCAGATACGCAGTATTTT.

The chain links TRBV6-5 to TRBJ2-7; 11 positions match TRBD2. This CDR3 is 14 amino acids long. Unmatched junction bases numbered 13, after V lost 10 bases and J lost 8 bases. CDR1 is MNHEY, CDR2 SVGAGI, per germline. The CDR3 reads CATHTASGGKKQYF. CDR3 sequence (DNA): TGTGCCACCCACACCGCTAGCGGGGGGAAAAAGCAGTACTTC.

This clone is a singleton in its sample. The CDR3 nucleotides read TGTGCCAGCAGCCCCGGGACTAGCACAGATACGCAGTATTTT. The encoded protein is CASSPGTSTDTQYF. The chain uses TRBV27 and TRBJ2-3, with D possibly being TRBD2 (6 bases). Germline V gene data show CDR1 as MNHEY and CDR2 as SMNVEV (reference sequence). This CDR3 contains 14 residues. The germline V and J ends were trimmed by 6 bases and 0 bases, with 10 bases remaining between them.

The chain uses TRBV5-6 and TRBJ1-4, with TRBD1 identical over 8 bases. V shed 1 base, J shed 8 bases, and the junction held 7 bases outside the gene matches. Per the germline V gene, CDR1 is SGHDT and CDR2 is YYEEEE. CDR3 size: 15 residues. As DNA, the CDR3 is TGTGCCAGCAGCTTGCGGACAGGGACTCGGGAAAAACTGTTTTTT. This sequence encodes CASSLRTGTREKLFF.

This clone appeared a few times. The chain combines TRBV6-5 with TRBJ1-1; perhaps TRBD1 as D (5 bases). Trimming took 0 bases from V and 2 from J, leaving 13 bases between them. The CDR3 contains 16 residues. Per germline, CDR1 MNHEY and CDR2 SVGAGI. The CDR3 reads CASSYSTGPLNTEAFF. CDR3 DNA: TGTGCCAGCAGTTACTCCACAGGACCCCTCAACACTGAAGCTTTCTTT.

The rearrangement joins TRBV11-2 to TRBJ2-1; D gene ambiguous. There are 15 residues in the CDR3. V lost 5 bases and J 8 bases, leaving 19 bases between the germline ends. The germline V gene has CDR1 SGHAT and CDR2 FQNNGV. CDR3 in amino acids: CASSLWQAPDDEQFF. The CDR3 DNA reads TGTGCCAGCAGCCTATGGCAGGCCCCTGACGATGAGCAGTTCTTC. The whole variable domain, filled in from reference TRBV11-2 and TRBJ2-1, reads EAGVAQSPRYKIIEKRQSVAFWCNPISGHATLYWYQQILGQGPKLLIQFQNNGVVDDSQLPKDRFSAERLKGVDSTLKIQPAKLEDSAVYLCASSLWQAPDDEQFFGPGTRLTVL.

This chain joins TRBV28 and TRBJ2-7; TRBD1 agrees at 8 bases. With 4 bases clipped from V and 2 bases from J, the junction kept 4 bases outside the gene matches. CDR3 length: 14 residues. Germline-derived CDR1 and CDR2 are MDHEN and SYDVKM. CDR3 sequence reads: CASSWGQAPYEQYF. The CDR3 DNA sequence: TGTGCCAGCAGTTGGGGACAGGCCCCCTACGAGCAGTACTTC.

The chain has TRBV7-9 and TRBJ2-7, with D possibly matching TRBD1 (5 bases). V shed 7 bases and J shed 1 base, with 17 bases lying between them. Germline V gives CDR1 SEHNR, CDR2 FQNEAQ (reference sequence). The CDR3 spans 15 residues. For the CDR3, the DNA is TGTGCCAGCAAGGACGACAGCCACTGGTCCTACGAGCAGTACTTC. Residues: CASKDDSHWSYEQYF. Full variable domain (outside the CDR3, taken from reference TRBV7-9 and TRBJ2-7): DTGVSQNPRHKITKRGQNVTFRCDPISEHNRLYWYRQTLGQGPEFLTYFQNEAQLEKSRLLSDRFSAERPKGSFSTLEIQRTEQGDSAMYLCASKDDSHWSYEQYFGPGTRLTVT.

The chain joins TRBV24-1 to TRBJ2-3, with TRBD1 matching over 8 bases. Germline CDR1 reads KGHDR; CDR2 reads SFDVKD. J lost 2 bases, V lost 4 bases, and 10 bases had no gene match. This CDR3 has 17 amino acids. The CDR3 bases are TGTGCCACCAGTGACTCCGGGACAGGAGTGTTCACAGATACGCAGTATTTT. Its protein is CATSDSGTGVFTDTQYF.

The chain's CDR3 is CASSLQGRADTQYF. In nucleotides, the CDR3 is TGTGCCAGCAGCTTACAGGGTCGTGCAGATACGCAGTATTTT. The genes are TRBV7-3 and TRBJ2-3; D possibly corresponds to TRBD1 (5 bases). V gave up 2 bases and J gave up 4 bases, with 10 bases separating them. The CDR3 consists of 14 residues. Germline CDR1 SGHTA, CDR2 FQGTGA.

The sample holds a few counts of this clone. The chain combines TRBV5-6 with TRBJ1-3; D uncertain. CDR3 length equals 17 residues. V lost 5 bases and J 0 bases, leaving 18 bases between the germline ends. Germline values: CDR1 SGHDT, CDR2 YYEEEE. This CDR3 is CASSPRWATFSGNTIYF. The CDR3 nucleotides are TGTGCCAGCAGTCCCCGCTGGGCCACCTTCTCTGGAAACACCATATATTTT.